Below, one T cell receptor (beta chain) is given with its context. As yet, its antigen is unknown. The sample comes from a study of T cell responses to AZD1222 COVID-19 vaccine. Study results and caveats: Baseline serostatus was positive in only a handful of AZD1222 recipients.

Profiled with immunoSEQ multiplex PCR; TCRdb holds only in-frame clones, not every one. The table has around 110,000 clones, 90% to 95% seen once. The J segment lost 0 bases and the V segment lost 8 bases, leaving 7 bases of the junction unmatched. Germline V gene sequence: CDR1 MDHEN, CDR2 SYDVKM. There are 14 residues in the CDR3. V is TRBV28 and J is TRBJ2-7; 7 nucleotides match TRBD2. This TCR was sampled from an adult in good health. This specimen was peripheral blood, taken on day 0 of AZD1222 vaccination. CDR3 residues: CASHTGGSSYEQYF. The CDR3 DNA sequence: TGTGCCAGCCACACGGGGGGAAGCTCCTACGAGCAGTACTTC.